This T cell receptor beta chain was recorded in a study of blood T cell repertoires in COVID-19. For the study at large: Sites in the United States, Italy and Spain provided acute and convalescent COVID-19 samples. Sources were T cells, B-cell-depleted T cells, or PBMCs; the material itself was cDNA or gDNA.

In the authors' methods: From reference gene primer amplification, estimates of nucleated cell counts were derived. The method was immunoSEQ multiplex PCR; TCRdb's version includes in-frame clones alone and lacks a portion of them. From that table come the V and J calls and clone size; the DNA was used to work out D and trimming. Here the sample spans around 300,000 clones, around 86% being singletons. The CDR3 runs 14 residues. CDR1 is MNHEY and CDR2 is SVGEGT in the germline V gene. V was clipped by 5 bases and J by 5 bases, with 15 bases between them. Sequenced sample: peripheral blood. This chain uses TRBV6-2 or TRBV6-3 with TRBJ1-1, with D possibly matching TRBD1 (6 bases). The TCR comes from a woman in her twenties or thirties with active or convalescent COVID-19. CDR3 sequence reads: CASSNEGVGTEAFF. The CDR3 DNA sequence: TGTGCCAGCAGTAACGAGGGGGTAGGGACTGAAGCTTTCTTT.